The rows below give T cell receptor beta chains drawn from one sample of a study of T cell clonotyping in hematopoietic cell transplantation. Sequencing was performed with immunoSEQ multiplex PCR; in TCRdb, only in-frame clones are kept and a portion is missing. The table has approximately 50,000 clones, 80% to 90% seen once; the top ten hold 5.5% to 7%. The sample here was peripheral blood mononuclear cells, taken before stem cell transplant. These receptors all stem from a man between 60 and 75 years old with biphenotypic leukemia. Some clones in this sample may be carry-over from other donors' samples. Each CDR3 is given with its conserved first and last residue. D genes are given only for firm matches. Clone size is not always given. Where it is, it says once, few, many or a class for expanded clones.

J gene: TRBJ2-2; CDR3 length: 15; V gene: TRBV11-2; D gene: NA; clone size: NA; CDR3 protein: CASSPDAASSGELFF; CDR3 DNA: TGTGCCAGCAGCCCTGATGCGGCTTCTTCCGGGGAGCTGTTTTTT
J gene: TRBJ2-3; CDR3 length: 13; V gene: TRBV11-3; D gene: NA; clone size: NA; CDR3 protein: CASSLDSGDTQYF; CDR3 DNA: TGTGCCAGCAGCTTAGACTCTGGGGATACGCAGTATTTT
J gene: TRBJ2-7; CDR3 length: 14; V gene: TRBV27; D gene: NA; clone size: NA; CDR3 protein: CASLTRLGLGEQYF; CDR3 DNA: TGTGCCAGCCTGACCCGGCTAGGGCTGGGCGAGCAGTACTTC
J gene: TRBJ1-2; CDR3 length: 13; V gene: TRBV6-6; D gene: TRBD1; clone size: NA; CDR3 protein: CASSLDRGHRYTF; CDR3 DNA: TGTGCCAGCAGTCTTGACAGGGGGCATCGCTACACCTTC
J gene: TRBJ2-3; CDR3 length: 15; V gene: TRBV6-5; D gene: NA; clone size: NA; CDR3 protein: CASSRTDISTDTQYF; CDR3 DNA: TGTGCCAGCTCACGGACTGATATTAGCACAGATACGCAGTATTTT
J gene: TRBJ1-2; CDR3 length: 13; V gene: TRBV28; D gene: NA; clone size: NA; CDR3 protein: CASSTGPFYGYTF; CDR3 DNA: TGTGCCAGCAGTACCGGGCCTTTTTATGGCTACACCTTC
J gene: TRBJ1-1; CDR3 length: 15; V gene: TRBV4-1; D gene: NA; clone size: NA; CDR3 protein: CASSQGSQANTEAFF; CDR3 DNA: TGCGCCAGCAGCCAAGGATCCCAAGCGAACACTGAAGCTTTCTTT
J gene: TRBJ2-3; CDR3 length: 16; V gene: TRBV19; D gene: NA; clone size: NA; CDR3 protein: CASSKPSVAIMNTQYF; CDR3 DNA: TGTGCCAGTAGTAAGCCTAGCGTCGCGATTATGAATACGCAGTATTTT
J gene: TRBJ2-2; CDR3 length: 14; V gene: TRBV6-5; D gene: NA; clone size: once; CDR3 protein: CASSYYRNTGELFF; CDR3 DNA: TGTGCCAGCAGTTATTATCGGAACACCGGGGAGCTGTTTTTT
J gene: TRBJ1-1; CDR3 length: 14; V gene: TRBV19; D gene: NA; clone size: few; CDR3 protein: CASRTDTMNTEAFF; CDR3 DNA: TGTGCCAGTAGGACAGATACCATGAACACTGAAGCTTTCTTT
J gene: TRBJ1-2; CDR3 length: 16; V gene: TRBV6-6; D gene: NA; clone size: NA; CDR3 protein: CASSYQGSGANYGYTF; CDR3 DNA: TGTGCCAGCAGTTACCAGGGATCGGGGGCTAACTATGGCTACACCTTC
J gene: TRBJ1-5; CDR3 length: 15; V gene: TRBV4-1; D gene: TRBD1; clone size: NA; CDR3 protein: CASSLSGQGGQPQHF; CDR3 DNA: TGCGCCAGCAGCCTATCGGGACAGGGGGGTCAGCCCCAGCATTTT
J gene: TRBJ2-3; CDR3 length: 15; V gene: TRBV4-1; D gene: NA; clone size: few; CDR3 protein: CASSQEGTKGGTQYF; CDR3 DNA: TGCGCCAGCAGCCAAGAAGGAACTAAGGGGGGTACGCAGTATTTT
J gene: TRBJ2-7; CDR3 length: 14; V gene: TRBV11-1; D gene: NA; clone size: NA; CDR3 protein: CASSLAGGSYEQYF; CDR3 DNA: TGTGCCAGCAGCTTAGCGGGCGGCTCCTACGAGCAGTACTTC
J gene: TRBJ2-5; CDR3 length: 17; V gene: TRBV9; D gene: TRBD2; clone size: NA; CDR3 protein: CASSVGASGRASETQYF; CDR3 DNA: TGTGCCAGCAGCGTAGGCGCTAGCGGGAGGGCTTCTGAGACCCAGTACTTC
J gene: TRBJ2-7; CDR3 length: 14; V gene: TRBV5-1; D gene: NA; clone size: NA; CDR3 protein: CASSFGASDYEQYF; CDR3 DNA: TGCGCCAGCAGCTTCGGAGCTTCAGACTACGAGCAGTACTTC
J gene: TRBJ1-1; CDR3 length: 12; V gene: TRBV7-2; D gene: NA; clone size: NA; CDR3 protein: CASSGGFTEAFF; CDR3 DNA: TGTGCCAGCAGCGGGGGGTTCACTGAAGCTTTCTTT
J gene: TRBJ2-3; CDR3 length: 14; V gene: TRBV4-3; D gene: NA; clone size: NA; CDR3 protein: CASSQGIFMDTQYF; CDR3 DNA: TGCGCCAGCAGCCAAGGTATTTTCATGGATACGCAGTATTTT
J gene: TRBJ2-7; CDR3 length: 13; V gene: TRBV19; D gene: NA; clone size: NA; CDR3 protein: CASSPGATYEQYF; CDR3 DNA: TGTGCCAGTAGCCCCGGGGCCACCTACGAGCAGTACTTC
J gene: TRBJ1-5; CDR3 length: 15; V gene: TRBV27; D gene: TRBD1; clone size: few; CDR3 protein: CASSLQGGYNQPQHF; CDR3 DNA: TGTGCCAGCAGTTTACAGGGGGGATACAATCAGCCCCAGCATTTT
J gene: TRBJ1-1; CDR3 length: 14; V gene: TRBV14; D gene: TRBD1; clone size: NA; CDR3 protein: CASSQTGWRTEAFF; CDR3 DNA: TGTGCCAGCAGCCAGACAGGGTGGCGAACTGAAGCTTTCTTT
J gene: TRBJ2-1; CDR3 length: 14; V gene: TRBV2; D gene: NA; clone size: NA; CDR3 protein: CASNFRDVGDEQFF; CDR3 DNA: TGTGCCAGCAATTTTAGGGACGTCGGGGATGAGCAGTTCTTC
J gene: TRBJ2-5; CDR3 length: 14; V gene: TRBV15; D gene: NA; clone size: NA; CDR3 protein: CATSREGFGETQYF; CDR3 DNA: TGTGCCACCAGCAGAGAAGGGTTCGGGGAGACCCAGTACTTC
J gene: TRBJ2-7; CDR3 length: 15; V gene: TRBV11-1; D gene: NA; clone size: NA; CDR3 protein: CASSFALIGPYEQYF; CDR3 DNA: TGTGCCAGCAGCTTTGCCCTTATCGGCCCCTACGAGCAGTACTTC
J gene: TRBJ2-2; CDR3 length: 13; V gene: TRBV29-1; D gene: NA; clone size: NA; CDR3 protein: CSVGYPNTGELFF; CDR3 DNA: TGCAGCGTTGGATATCCGAACACCGGGGAGCTGTTTTTT
J gene: TRBJ1-1; CDR3 length: 13; V gene: TRBV25-1; D gene: TRBD1; clone size: NA; CDR3 protein: CASSQGGPNEAFF; CDR3 DNA: TGTGCCAGCAGCCAAGGGGGCCCCAATGAAGCTTTCTTT
J gene: TRBJ1-2; CDR3 length: 15; V gene: TRBV30; D gene: NA; clone size: NA; CDR3 protein: CAWAPPEGDKYGYTF; CDR3 DNA: TGTGCCTGGGCCCCCCCGGAAGGGGACAAATATGGCTACACCTTC
J gene: TRBJ2-1; CDR3 length: 11; V gene: TRBV25-1; D gene: NA; clone size: NA; CDR3 protein: CATSLAAEQFF; CDR3 DNA: TGTGCCACCTCTCTAGCAGCTGAGCAGTTCTTC
J gene: TRBJ2-7; CDR3 length: 17; V gene: TRBV5-6; D gene: TRBD2; clone size: NA; CDR3 protein: CASSLGLAGVLNYEQYF; CDR3 DNA: TGTGCCAGCAGCTTGGGACTAGCGGGAGTTCTCAACTACGAGCAGTACTTC
J gene: TRBJ1-1; CDR3 length: 12; V gene: TRBV7-6; D gene: NA; clone size: NA; CDR3 protein: CASTSGGPEAFF; CDR3 DNA: TGTGCCAGCACATCCGGGGGTCCTGAAGCTTTCTTT
J gene: TRBJ2-7; CDR3 length: 15; V gene: TRBV2; D gene: NA; clone size: NA; CDR3 protein: CASSGGDGYSYEQYF; CDR3 DNA: TGTGCCAGCAGTGGTGGGGACGGTTACTCCTACGAGCAGTACTTC
J gene: TRBJ1-1; CDR3 length: 14; V gene: TRBV6-5; D gene: NA; clone size: NA; CDR3 protein: CASKSIGGNTEAFF; CDR3 DNA: TGTGCCAGCAAGAGTATTGGAGGCAACACTGAAGCTTTCTTT
J gene: TRBJ2-4; CDR3 length: 16; V gene: TRBV27; D gene: NA; clone size: NA; CDR3 protein: CASSSITPRAKNIQYF; CDR3 DNA: TGTGCCAGCAGCAGTATTACCCCAAGGGCCAAAAACATTCAGTACTTC
J gene: TRBJ1-2; CDR3 length: 14; V gene: TRBV28; D gene: NA; clone size: NA; CDR3 protein: CASSPGWSNYGYTF; CDR3 DNA: TGTGCCAGCAGCCCAGGGTGGTCTAACTATGGCTACACCTTC
J gene: TRBJ1-5; CDR3 length: 13; V gene: TRBV19; D gene: NA; clone size: NA; CDR3 protein: CASSINRDQPQHF; CDR3 DNA: TGTGCCAGTAGTATCAACAGAGATCAGCCCCAGCATTTT
J gene: TRBJ1-1; CDR3 length: 16; V gene: TRBV28; D gene: TRBD1; clone size: NA; CDR3 protein: CATRDRDRGVNTEAFF; CDR3 DNA: TGTGCCACCAGGGACCGGGACAGGGGTGTTAACACTGAAGCTTTCTTT
J gene: TRBJ1-2; CDR3 length: 13; V gene: TRBV27; D gene: NA; clone size: NA; CDR3 protein: CASSPTRYYGYTF; CDR3 DNA: TGTGCCAGCAGCCCGACACGCTACTATGGCTACACCTTC
J gene: TRBJ1-2; CDR3 length: 13; V gene: TRBV30; D gene: NA; clone size: NA; CDR3 protein: CAWSAPPAHGYTF; CDR3 DNA: TGTGCCTGGAGTGCCCCCCCGGCTCATGGCTACACCTTC
J gene: TRBJ2-7; CDR3 length: 14; V gene: TRBV6-1; D gene: NA; clone size: NA; CDR3 protein: CASSPRTESYEQYF; CDR3 DNA: TGTGCCAGCAGCCCCAGGACGGAATCCTACGAGCAGTACTTC
J gene: TRBJ2-7; CDR3 length: 14; V gene: TRBV10-3; D gene: NA; clone size: NA; CDR3 protein: CAISRQGVYYEQYF; CDR3 DNA: TGTGCCATCAGCCGGCAGGGAGTCTACTACGAGCAGTACTTC
J gene: TRBJ2-7; CDR3 length: 13; V gene: TRBV6-5; D gene: NA; clone size: NA; CDR3 protein: CASREGPSYEQYF; CDR3 DNA: TGTGCCAGTCGTGAGGGGCCCTCCTACGAGCAGTACTTC
J gene: TRBJ2-7; CDR3 length: 11; V gene: TRBV20-1; D gene: NA; clone size: NA; CDR3 protein: CSASHGYEQYF; CDR3 DNA: TGCAGTGCTAGCCACGGCTACGAGCAGTACTTC
J gene: TRBJ1-1; CDR3 length: 12; V gene: TRBV30; D gene: NA; clone size: NA; CDR3 protein: CAWNPANTEAFF; CDR3 DNA: TGTGCCTGGAACCCCGCGAACACTGAAGCTTTCTTT
J gene: TRBJ1-1; CDR3 length: 12; V gene: TRBV6-5; D gene: TRBD1; clone size: once; CDR3 protein: CASRAWTGEAFF; CDR3 DNA: TGTGCCAGCAGAGCCTGGACAGGTGAAGCTTTCTTT
J gene: TRBJ2-2; CDR3 length: 14; V gene: TRBV15; D gene: NA; clone size: NA; CDR3 protein: CATSRTDNTGELFF; CDR3 DNA: TGTGCCACCAGCAGGACTGACAACACCGGGGAGCTGTTTTTT
J gene: TRBJ1-5; CDR3 length: 16; V gene: TRBV11-2; D gene: NA; clone size: NA; CDR3 protein: CASSLDWRQRNQPQHF; CDR3 DNA: TGTGCCAGCAGCTTAGATTGGAGACAGCGCAATCAGCCCCAGCATTTT
J gene: TRBJ2-7; CDR3 length: 15; V gene: TRBV5-1; D gene: TRBD1; clone size: few; CDR3 protein: CASSSEDRASYEQYF; CDR3 DNA: TGCGCCAGCAGCTCGGAGGACAGGGCTTCCTACGAGCAGTACTTC
J gene: TRBJ1-6; CDR3 length: 14; V gene: TRBV5-1; D gene: TRBD1; clone size: NA; CDR3 protein: CASSLSAGGSPLHF; CDR3 DNA: TGCGCCAGCAGCTTGTCGGCAGGGGGTTCACCCCTCCACTTT
J gene: TRBJ2-7; CDR3 length: 13; V gene: TRBV27; D gene: NA; clone size: medium-sized; CDR3 protein: CASSTGAGVEQYF; CDR3 DNA: TGTGCCAGCAGTACAGGCGCCGGAGTCGAGCAGTACTTC
J gene: TRBJ1-1; CDR3 length: 15; V gene: TRBV5-6; D gene: TRBD1; clone size: NA; CDR3 protein: CASSPPPGQPVEAFF; CDR3 DNA: TGTGCCAGCAGCCCACCTCCGGGACAGCCAGTTGAAGCTTTCTTT